The 28 T cell receptor beta chains presented below share a single source sample, sequenced in a study of OX40 agonist ivuxolimab in advanced cancers. Sequencing used immunoSEQ multiplex PCR; TCRdb keeps in-frame clones, though not all of them. The repertoire holds some 100,000 clones, with 92% as singletons. Sequenced here: CD4+ or CD8+ T cells sorted from blood, sampled in a trial of the OX40 agonist ivuxolimab. The receptors derive from an adult with an advanced solid tumor such as melanoma, head and neck, liver or kidney cancer.

J is TRBJ2-3 and V is TRBV13; possibly TRBD1 for D (5 bases). V gave up 5 bases and J gave up 1 base, with 19 bases separating them. Germline V gene lookup returns CDR1 PRHDT and CDR2 FYEKMQ (reference sequence). The CDR3 consists of 17 residues. CDR3 bases: TGTGCCAGCAGCACCTCTAGGGGTTGGGTGGGCACAGATACGCAGTATTTT. Residues: CASSTSRGWVGTDTQYF.

In this sample, this clone turned up once. The rearrangement joins TRBV21-1 to TRBJ1-1. TRBV21-1 is tagged as a pseudogene. The CDR3 is 16 residues long. The CDR3 loop reads CASSKRAPRENTEAFF. CDR3 sequence (DNA): TGTGCCAGCAGCAAGCGCGCGCCGAGGGAGAACACTGAAGCTTTCTTT.

This sequence joins TRBV5-4 and TRBJ1-2, with D uncertain. The CDR3 runs 11 residues. The germline gives CDR1 SGHNT, CDR2 YYREEE (reference sequence). The V end was cut by 2 bases, the J end by 7 bases, with 6 bases between. CDR3 loop: CASSLGSGYTF. CDR3 in DNA: TGTGCCAGCAGCTTAGGGTCTGGCTACACCTTC.

The chain is built from TRBV20-1 and TRBJ2-5; D may be TRBD1 (5 bases). Judging by the DNA end, TRBJ2-7 fits better; the J call may be wrong. This CDR3 spans 11 amino acids. CDR1 DFQATT and CDR2 SNEGSKA come from the germline V gene (reference sequence). As DNA, the CDR3 is TGCAGTGCTTCTCCAGGGTACGAGCAGTACTTC. Its translation is CSASPGYEQYF.

V and J are TRBV5-1 and TRBJ2-7; possible D gene TRBD2, 5 bases. This CDR3 comprises 11 residues. Germline loops: CDR1 SGHRS, CDR2 YFSETQ. V was clipped by 0 bases and J by 12 bases, with 10 bases between them. The CDR3 reads CASSLGTQPYF. The CDR3 bases are TGCGCCAGCAGCTTGGGGACTCAGCCGTACTTC.

The chain joins TRBV4-1 to TRBJ2-7; TRBD2 matches 10 bases. The CDR3 sequence is 15 residues long. Per germline, CDR1 MGHRA and CDR2 YSYEKL. The ends lost 2 bases at V and 4 bases at J; junction bases unmatched: 5. DNA of the CDR3: TGCGCCAGCAGCCAACTAGCGGGGGACCGTTACGAGCAGTACTTC. This gives the protein CASSQLAGDRYEQYF.

V and J are TRBV7-9 and TRBJ1-2; a possible D gene is TRBD1 (6 bases). The CDR3 loop spans 16 amino acids. Trimming removed 3 bases from V and 7 bases from J, with 21 bases in between. Looked up from germline, CDR1 is SEHNR and CDR2 is FQNEAQ (reference sequence). The CDR3: CASSLGGRDLWAGYTF. The CDR3 DNA reads as TGTGCCAGCAGCTTGGGGGGCAGAGACCTTTGGGCTGGCTACACCTTC.

This chain links TRBV29-1 with TRBJ2-1; D is undetermined. Trimming removed 0 bases from V and 4 bases from J, with 7 bases in between. Germline V gene data show CDR1 as SQVTM and CDR2 as ANQGSEA. The length of the CDR3 is 13 residues. The CDR3 bases are TGCAGCGTTGAAGAGTGGCCTTACAATGAGCAGTTCTTC. The encoded protein is CSVEEWPYNEQFF.

V gene TRBV11-2 combines with J gene TRBJ2-4, with D perhaps assigned TRBD1 or TRBD2 (6 bases each). The germline V gene encodes CDR1 SGHAT and CDR2 FQNNGV. The CDR3 is made up of 17 amino acids. Trimming pared 1 base from V and 1 base from J, leaving 14 bases between. CDR3 sequence: CASSLGIGGMAKNIQYF. CDR3 nucleotides: TGTGCCAGCAGCTTAGGTATAGGGGGGATGGCCAAAAACATTCAGTACTTC.

The sample holds one count of this clone. The chain combines TRBV10-2 with TRBJ2-1; 9 bases line up with TRBD2. From germline, CDR1 is WSHSY and CDR2 SAAADI. The V and J ends lost 7 bases and 7 bases, in that order; junction bases with no gene match: 11. The length of the CDR3 is 15 residues. The CDR3, as DNA: TGCGCCAGCACCCCCCTAGGGCTAGCGGGGAATGAGCAGTTCTTC. Translated: CASTPLGLAGNEQFF.

The V call is TRBV29-1, the J call TRBJ2-7, with a possible D match to TRBD2 (6 bases). Germline assignment: CDR1 SQVTM and CDR2 ANQGSEA. The germline V and J ends were trimmed by 7 bases and 6 bases, with 19 bases remaining between them. The CDR3 runs to 13 residues. The CDR3 spells CSAFGTSAGEQYF. The DNA of the CDR3 is TGCAGCGCATTCGGGACTTCCGCCGGCGAGCAGTACTTC.

The CDR3, as DNA: TGTGCCAGCAGCTTACCGAGGGTAGGGGCCGGTAGCGCTGAAGCTTTCTTT. It codes for CASSLPRVGAGSAEAFF. The chain uses TRBV11-2 and TRBJ1-1, with D possibly TRBD1 on 5 matching bases. The V gene's germline CDR1 is SGHAT and CDR2 FQNNGV. V was pared by 2 bases and J by 6 bases, with 22 bases between. This CDR3 contains 17 residues.

The rearrangement links TRBV27 to TRBJ2-1, with 7 positions matching TRBD2. Germline V gene sequence: CDR1 MNHEY, CDR2 SMNVEV (reference sequence). CDR3 length: 16 amino acids. Losses at the gene ends were 2 bases for V and 4 bases for J; bases not matched to a gene: 8. The DNA for the CDR3 is TGTGCCAGCAGTTTAGTTGCGGGGGAGATTTACAATGAGCAGTTCTTC. Amino acids: CASSLVAGEIYNEQFF.

This clone was observed once. V is TRBV28 and J is TRBJ2-7, with a tentative D call TRBD2 (5 bases). Per the germline V gene, CDR1 is MDHEN and CDR2 is SYDVKM. The CDR3 runs to 12 residues. The V end lost 3 bases, the J end lost 8 bases, and 11 bases lay between the germline ends. The CDR3 region is CASSFQRGQQYF. CDR3 in DNA: TGTGCCAGCAGTTTCCAAAGAGGGCAGCAGTACTTC.

A single count supports this clone. This chain joins TRBV30 and TRBJ2-3, with D hard to call. This CDR3 region has 12 residues. In germline, CDR1 is GTSNPN, CDR2 SVGIG (reference sequence). The germline V and J ends were trimmed by 2 bases and 0 bases, with 3 bases remaining between them. CDR3 sequence reads: CAWSFSTDTQYF. The CDR3 nucleotides are TGTGCCTGGAGTTTCAGCACAGATACGCAGTATTTT.

This chain links TRBV27 with TRBJ2-7; 7 bases map to TRBD1. Germline CDR1 is MNHEY and CDR2 is SMNVEV (reference sequence). With V trimmed by 4 bases and J by 2 bases, 11 bases remained unmatched. CDR3 length: 16 residues. The CDR3: CASSSKQGTRPYEQYF. Here the CDR3 DNA reads TGTGCCAGCAGTTCCAAACAGGGGACCCGTCCCTACGAGCAGTACTTC.

The chain couples TRBV19 to TRBJ1-2; perhaps TRBD1 as D (5 bases). The CDR3 length is 11 residues. Trimming removed 6 bases from V and 5 bases from J, with 7 bases in between. Germline values: CDR1 LNHDA, CDR2 SQIVND (reference sequence). The CDR3 spells CASRTVYGYTF. CDR3 nucleotide sequence: TGTGCCAGTAGGACAGTGTATGGCTACACCTTC.

The chain links TRBV9 to TRBJ2-3; 7 bases match TRBD2. Germline CDR1 is SGDLS and CDR2 is YYNGEE. The CDR3 length is 15 residues. J was trimmed by 3 bases and V by 3 bases; bases with no gene match: 7. This CDR3 is CASSDGGSSTDTQYF. DNA of the CDR3: TGTGCCAGCAGCGATGGCGGGAGTTCTACAGATACGCAGTATTTT.

The rearrangement links TRBV27 to TRBJ2-7, with a weak D call TRBD1 (6 bases). In germline, CDR1 is MNHEY, CDR2 SMNVEV (reference sequence). CDR3 length: 13 amino acids. Trimming removed 8 bases from V and 4 bases from J, with 15 bases in between. This chain's CDR3 is CASSLTGKYEQYF. CDR3 sequence (DNA): TGTGCCAGCTCCTTAACAGGGAAATACGAGCAGTACTTC.

A single count supports this clone. The chain joins TRBV27 to TRBJ2-1; the D is unclear. Germline V gene lookup returns CDR1 MNHEY and CDR2 SMNVEV (reference sequence). Trimming left V 0 bases short and J 7 bases short, with 4 bases between. The CDR3 is 12 residues long. CDR3: CASSLSANEQFF. CDR3 DNA sequence: TGTGCCAGCAGTTTATCAGCAAATGAGCAGTTCTTC.

The chain joins TRBV4-3 to TRBJ2-3; the match to TRBD1 covers 8 bases. CDR1 is LGHNA and CDR2 is YSLEER in the germline V gene. The CDR3 is 16 residues long. Trimming at V came to 3 bases and at J to 0 bases, leaving 5 bases not matched to a gene. CDR3 DNA sequence: TGCGCCAGCAGCCACCGGGACAGGATTAGCACAGATACGCAGTATTTT. Protein sequence: CASSHRDRISTDTQYF.

For the CDR3, the DNA is TGTGCCAGCAGCTTGGGAAGTAGGGAAAAACTGTTTTTT. Residues: CASSLGSREKLFF. The genes are TRBV5-8 and TRBJ1-4, with unresolved D. The V end lost 0 bases, the J end lost 8 bases, and 8 bases lay between the germline ends. This CDR3 is 13 amino acids long. Per germline, CDR1 SGHTS and CDR2 YDEGEE.

J is TRBJ2-7 and V is TRBV27; 8 nucleotides match TRBD2. Germline trimming cut 6 bases from V and 4 bases from J; bases unmatched to any gene: 8. The CDR3 is made up of 14 amino acids. From germline, CDR1 is MNHEY and CDR2 SMNVEV (reference sequence). CDR3 nucleotides: TGTGCCAGCAGGCGGGAGGCAGGGTTATACGAGCAGTACTTC. Translation gives CASRREAGLYEQYF.

V and J are TRBV2 and TRBJ1-1, with unresolved D. Trimming removed 4 bases at V and 7 bases at J, with 10 bases between. Germline loops: CDR1 SNHLY, CDR2 FYNNEI. The CDR3 extends over 12 amino acids. The CDR3 DNA reads TGTGCCAGCAGTGGACTGCCGGGTGAAGCTTTCTTT. Translation: CASSGLPGEAFF.

The CDR3 DNA is TGCGCCAGCAGCCCCCGGGACGACCCGAATGAAAAACTGTTTTTT. Its translation is CASSPRDDPNEKLFF. The chain links TRBV4-1 to TRBJ1-4; TRBD1 is a possible D gene (5 bases). Trimming shortened V by 4 bases and J by 5 bases, and 14 bases separated the two germline ends. The CDR3 is made up of 15 amino acids. The V gene's germline CDR1 is MGHRA and CDR2 YSYEKL.

Concerning this clone itself: The sample holds other DNA sequences that translate to the same CDR3. This rearrangement joins TRBV27 to TRBJ1-2; D gene uncertain. The CDR3 is 13 residues long. Germline V gene sequence: CDR1 MNHEY, CDR2 SMNVEV (reference sequence). Trimming cost V 0 bases and J 2 bases, with 4 bases left between them. The CDR3 loop reads CASSLSGNYGYTF. For the CDR3, the DNA is TGTGCCAGCAGTTTATCTGGCAACTATGGCTACACCTTC.

The chain is built from TRBV2 and TRBJ1-5; the D is unclear. CDR1 and CDR2 from the germline V gene are SNHLY and FYNNEI. The CDR3 sequence is 14 residues long. The ends were cut back, 4 bases at V and 5 bases at J, with 12 bases in the middle. The CDR3 is CASSVRLGDQPQHF. CDR3 DNA sequence: TGTGCCAGCAGTGTCAGGCTGGGAGATCAGCCCCAGCATTTT.

V usage is TRBV29-1 and J usage is TRBJ1-1; perhaps TRBD1 as D (5 bases). V shed 7 bases and J shed 11 bases, with 20 bases lying between them. This CDR3 is built from 12 residues. Per germline, CDR1 SQVTM and CDR2 ANQGSEA. The CDR3 region has the DNA TGCAGCGCCCCGAGAGGGGCGGGGGAGGCTTTCTTT. Its protein product is CSAPRGAGEAFF.